One sample yielded the 16 T cell receptor beta chains listed below, sequenced in a study of T cell repertoires in aging, cancer and after chemotherapy. Amplification of TCR beta used genomic DNA extracted from peripheral blood. A mixed TRB-A/B primer pool amplified rearranged TRB by multiplex touch-down PCR. Each CDR3 protein is one row after TCRdb ran MiXCR on the multiplex PCR reads. The table includes roughly 1,400 distinct CDR3 sequences, around 50% detected once. The sequencing input was blood. Receptors were obtained from a human donor with a blood cancer.

V gene TRBV12-3 or TRBV12-4 combines with J gene TRBJ1-2; possibly TRBD1 for D (5 bases). The CDR3 length is 13 residues. Trimming pared 1 base from V and 5 bases from J, leaving 8 bases between. The CDR3 bases are TGTGCCAGCAGTTTAGGGGGGACTTATGGCTACACCTTC. Its translation is CASSLGGTYGYTF.

The V call is TRBV27, the J call TRBJ2-7; the D call may be TRBD1 or TRBD2 (5 bases each). The germline V gene encodes CDR1 MNHEY and CDR2 SMNVEV (reference sequence). CDR3 length equals 15 residues. With 8 bases removed from V and 7 bases from J, the gap between germline ends came to 24 bases. The CDR3 DNA reads as TGTGCCAGCGGATCCGGGACGCTCGCCTTTTGGGAGCAGTACTTC. Translating gives CASGSGTLAFWEQYF.

This clonotype was counted a single time. The V call is TRBV27, the J call TRBJ2-3, with 7 bases matching TRBD2. The CDR3 has 17 residues. J lost 6 bases, V lost 6 bases, and 18 bases had no gene match. Germline V CDR1 and CDR2: MNHEY, SMNVEV (reference sequence). The CDR3 here is CASRVPEGLPNPDTQYF. The DNA of the CDR3 is TGTGCCAGCAGAGTGCCTGAGGGACTACCTAACCCGGATACGCAGTATTTT.

This clonotype qualifies as medium-sized (0.01 to 0.1%). The chain links TRBV18 to TRBJ1-5, with 8 bases fitting TRBD1. Germline CDR1 KGHSH, CDR2 LQKENI. The CDR3 runs 17 residues. Germline trimming cut 6 bases from V and 1 base from J; bases unmatched to any gene: 11. This CDR3 is CASSPRAGGRSNQPQHF. CDR3 bases: TGTGCCAGCTCCCCTCGAGCAGGGGGCAGAAGCAATCAGCCCCAGCATTTT.

By sample share, this clonotype is large. The chain uses TRBV10-3 and TRBJ1-6; 8 nucleotides match TRBD1. This CDR3 has 13 amino acids. V shed 6 bases, J shed 8 bases, and the junction held 3 bases outside the gene matches. The V gene's germline CDR1 is ENHRY and CDR2 SYGVKD. This CDR3 reads CAIRNRGDSPLHF. The CDR3 nucleotides are TGTGCCATCAGGAACAGGGGGGATTCACCCCTCCACTTT.

Regarding this clonotype: A clone one base away is much larger, so this may be a read error. This chain joins TRBV5-6 and TRBJ2-4; a possible D gene is TRBD2 (5 bases). V lost 0 bases to trimming and J lost 0 bases, with 16 bases between them. The length of the CDR3 is 18 residues. Germline loops: CDR1 SGHDT, CDR2 YYEEEE. The CDR3 loop reads CASSLAAVGGPAKNIQYF. CDR3 in DNA: TGTGCCAGCAGCTTGGCTGCAGTTGGAGGTCCAGCCAAAAACATTCAGTACTTC.

This clonotype is termed large (0.1 to 1%). V usage is TRBV12-3 or TRBV12-4 and J usage is TRBJ1-2; 7 bases are a match to TRBD1. V trimming: 5 bases; J trimming: 2 bases; junction bases outside the gene matches: 2. This CDR3 region has 13 residues. The CDR3: CASSQTGNYGYTF. In nucleotides, the CDR3 is TGTGCCAGCAGTCAGACAGGGAACTATGGCTACACCTTC.

V usage is TRBV6-4 and J usage is TRBJ1-2; no firm D call. This CDR3 has 14 amino acids. Per the germline V gene, CDR1 is MRHNA and CDR2 is SNTAGT. The V end was cut by 6 bases, the J end by 10 bases, with 21 bases between. The CDR3 reads CASRPEEFLYNYTF. CDR3 coding DNA: TGTGCCAGCAGGCCAGAAGAGTTCCTCTATAACTACACCTTC.

This clonotype rates as medium-sized. The V call is TRBV7-2, the J call TRBJ2-3; 9 nucleotides align to TRBD2. V lost 1 base to trimming and J lost 2 bases; unmatched junction nucleotides: 4. CDR3 size: 16 residues. Germline V CDR1 and CDR2: SGHTA, FQGNSA. Written as DNA, the CDR3 is TGTGCCAGCAGCTTAGTAGCGGGGGCGTACACAGATACGCAGTATTTT. Protein product: CASSLVAGAYTDTQYF.

V and J are TRBV6-2 or TRBV6-3 and TRBJ2-3, with 10 bases aligning to TRBD1. There are 14 residues in the CDR3. With 5 bases clipped from V and 1 base from J, the junction kept 0 bases outside the gene matches. The V gene's germline CDR1 is MNHEY and CDR2 SVGEGT. In nucleotides, the CDR3 is TGTGCCAGCAGTGGACAGGGGGGCACAGATACGCAGTATTTT. It is translated as CASSGQGGTDTQYF.

This chain connects TRBV28 to TRBJ2-5; 9 nucleotides align to TRBD1. The V and J ends lost 3 bases and 5 bases, in that order; junction bases with no gene match: 4. There are 14 residues in the CDR3. Germline loops: CDR1 MDHEN, CDR2 SYDVKM. CDR3 region: CASSFSGTGETQYF. The CDR3 DNA reads as TGTGCCAGCAGTTTTTCCGGGACAGGGGAGACCCAGTACTTC. The entire variable domain, with the rest obtained from reference TRBV28 and TRBJ2-5, is as follows: DVKVTQSSRYLVKRTGEKVFLECVQDMDHENMFWYRQDPGLGLRLIYFSYDVKMKEKGDIPEGYSVSREKKERFSLILESASTNQTSMYLCASSFSGTGETQYFGPGTRLLVL.

V gene TRBV6-5 combines with J gene TRBJ1-2; possible D gene TRBD1, 6 bases. CDR3 length: 15 amino acids. V shed 0 bases and J shed 6 bases, with 14 bases lying between them. Germline CDR1 reads MNHEY; CDR2 reads SVGAGI. The DNA of the CDR3 is TGTGCCAGCAGTTACTCGGGGGGGCGCATCGATGGCTACACCTTC. Its translation: CASSYSGGRIDGYTF.

The chain is built from TRBV7-3 and TRBJ2-7; TRBD2 is a possible D gene (5 bases). Germline V gene data show CDR1 as SGHTA and CDR2 as FQGTGA. The CDR3 length is 15 residues. V was trimmed by 1 base and J by 3 bases, leaving 13 bases between them. CDR3 loop: CASSLSSRGDYEQYF. DNA for the CDR3: TGTGCCAGCAGCTTAAGTTCTCGGGGAGACTACGAGCAGTACTTC.

This clonotype is classed as large. This chain uses TRBV19 with TRBJ1-4; TRBD1 matches 7 bases. J gave up 8 bases and V 2 bases, and 2 bases lay outside the gene matches. This CDR3 is built from 13 residues. Germline loops: CDR1 LNHDA, CDR2 SQIVND (reference sequence). The CDR3 bases are TGTGCCAGTAGTATAAGGGGGCAAGAAAAACTGTTTTTT. Translated: CASSIRGQEKLFF.

This CDR3 is CASRPSGGNYGYTF. The CDR3 nucleotides are TGTGCCAGCAGACCGTCGGGGGGTAACTATGGCTACACCTTC. The chain combines TRBV6-2 or TRBV6-3 with TRBJ1-2, with D possibly matching TRBD1 (5 bases). Germline CDR1 is MNHEY and CDR2 is SVGEGT. The CDR3 is 14 amino acids. Trimming took 6 bases from V and 1 from J, leaving 12 bases between them.

This clonotype counts as medium-sized (0.01 to 0.1%). This chain uses TRBV28 with TRBJ1-5; D gene uncertain. Trimming left V 3 bases short and J 3 bases short, with 12 bases between. The CDR3 covers 15 residues. The germline V gene has CDR1 MDHEN and CDR2 SYDVKM. The CDR3 spells CASSLVGGANQPQHF. The CDR3 DNA sequence: TGTGCCAGCAGTTTGGTGGGAGGCGCCAATCAGCCCCAGCATTTT. Complete variable domain (other parts from reference TRBV28 and TRBJ1-5): DVKVTQSSRYLVKRTGEKVFLECVQDMDHENMFWYRQDPGLGLRLIYFSYDVKMKEKGDIPEGYSVSREKKERFSLILESASTNQTSMYLCASSLVGGANQPQHFGDGTRLSIL.